Listed below are T cell receptor beta chains from one sample, sequenced in a study of shared clonotypes between healthy human individuals. The repertoire was sequenced with immunoSEQ multiplex PCR; TCRdb's copy has only in-frame clones and lacks some. The sample lists some 89,000 clones; around 67% were seen once. Sample: memory CD8+ T cells sorted from blood. These receptors were collected from a man in his thirties or forties in good health. The CDR3 runs from the conserved cysteine through the conserved F or W. Fields, in order: clone size, V gene, J gene, CDR3 protein. Clone size is stated in some rows and not others, as once, few, many or a class when expanded.

>-|TRBV11-2|TRBJ2-7
CASSLRTSGNPSYEQYF
>-|TRBV9|TRBJ2-1
CASSKLAENNEQFF
>few|TRBV2|TRBJ2-1
CASSEPSRYNEQFF
>-|TRBV2|TRBJ2-1
CASNGESSGSYEQFF
>once|TRBV5-1|TRBJ2-3
CASSLDGTSTDTQYF
>many|TRBV4-1|TRBJ1-2
CASSQDTPGYYGYTF
>-|TRBV18|TRBJ2-3
CASSPTGTGGLSQYF
>-|TRBV9|TRBJ2-2
CASTRARERGTGELFF
>few|TRBV10-1|TRBJ1-1
CASSANRAGRENTEAFF
>-|TRBV28|TRBJ2-1
CASSLFAKWWIWSNEQFF
>-|TRBV12-5|TRBJ2-3
CASGLGLGGNTDTQYF
>-|TRBV27|TRBJ2-7
CASSLSVGDRGNEQYF
>-|TRBV7-8|TRBJ2-7
CASSFSGTYEQYF
>-|TRBV6-1|TRBJ1-1
CASSESMNTEAFF
>many|TRBV6-4|TRBJ2-1
CASSDSGTSGGQFF